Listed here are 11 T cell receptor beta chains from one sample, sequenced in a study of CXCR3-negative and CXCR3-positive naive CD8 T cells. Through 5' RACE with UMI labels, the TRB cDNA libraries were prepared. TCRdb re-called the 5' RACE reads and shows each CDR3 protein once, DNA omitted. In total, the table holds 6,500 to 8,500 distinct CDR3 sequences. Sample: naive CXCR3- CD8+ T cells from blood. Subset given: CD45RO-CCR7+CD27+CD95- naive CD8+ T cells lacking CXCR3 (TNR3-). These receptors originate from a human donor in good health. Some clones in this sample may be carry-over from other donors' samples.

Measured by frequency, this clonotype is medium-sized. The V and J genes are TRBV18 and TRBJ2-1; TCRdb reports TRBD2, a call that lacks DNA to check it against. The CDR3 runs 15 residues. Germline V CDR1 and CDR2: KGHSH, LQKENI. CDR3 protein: CASSEGTSGRDEQFF. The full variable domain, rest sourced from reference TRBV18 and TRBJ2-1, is NAGVMQNPRHLVRRRGQEARLRCSPMKGHSHVYWYRQLPEEGLKFMVYLQKENIIDESGMPKERFSAEFPKEGPSILRIQQVVRGDSAAYFCASSEGTSGRDEQFFGPGTRLTVL.

CDR3 sequence: CASGDWSTEAFF. The chain recombines TRBV19 with TRBJ1-1. There are 12 residues in the CDR3. Per the germline V gene, CDR1 is LNHDA and CDR2 is SQIVND (reference sequence). The variable domain in full, completed from reference TRBV19 and TRBJ1-1, reads DGGITQSPKYLFRKEGQNVTLSCEQNLNHDAMYWYRQDPGQGLRLIYYSQIVNDFQKGDIAEGYSVSREKKESFPLTVTSAQKNPTAFYLCASGDWSTEAFFGQGTRLTVV.

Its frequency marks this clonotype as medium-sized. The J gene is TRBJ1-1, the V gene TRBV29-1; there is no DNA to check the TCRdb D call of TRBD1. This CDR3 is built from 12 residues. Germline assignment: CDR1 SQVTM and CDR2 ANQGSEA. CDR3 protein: CSVEEGGTEAFF.

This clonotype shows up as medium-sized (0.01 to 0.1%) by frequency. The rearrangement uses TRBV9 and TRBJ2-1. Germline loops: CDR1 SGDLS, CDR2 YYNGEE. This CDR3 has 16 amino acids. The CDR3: CASSPMRGDSYNEQFF.

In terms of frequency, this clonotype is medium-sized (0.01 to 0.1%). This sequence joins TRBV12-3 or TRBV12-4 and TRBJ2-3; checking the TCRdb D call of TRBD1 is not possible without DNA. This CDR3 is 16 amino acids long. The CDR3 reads CASSGTGDTSTDTQYF.

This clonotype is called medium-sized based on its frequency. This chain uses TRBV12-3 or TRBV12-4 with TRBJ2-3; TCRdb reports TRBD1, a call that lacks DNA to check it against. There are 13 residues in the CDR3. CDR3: CASFPGSTDTQYF.

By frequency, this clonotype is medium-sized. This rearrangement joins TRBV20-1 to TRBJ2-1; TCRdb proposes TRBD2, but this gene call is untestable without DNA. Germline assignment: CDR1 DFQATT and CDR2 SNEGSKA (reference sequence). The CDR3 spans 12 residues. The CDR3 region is CSANLAGGMQFF.

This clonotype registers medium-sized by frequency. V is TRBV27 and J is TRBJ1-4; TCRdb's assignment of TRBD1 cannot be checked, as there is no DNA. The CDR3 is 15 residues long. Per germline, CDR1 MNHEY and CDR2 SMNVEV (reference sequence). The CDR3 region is CASMEWDRGQEKLFF.

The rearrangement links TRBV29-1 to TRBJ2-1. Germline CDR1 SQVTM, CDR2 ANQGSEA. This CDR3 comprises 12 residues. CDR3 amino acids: CSVVGGGGEQFF.

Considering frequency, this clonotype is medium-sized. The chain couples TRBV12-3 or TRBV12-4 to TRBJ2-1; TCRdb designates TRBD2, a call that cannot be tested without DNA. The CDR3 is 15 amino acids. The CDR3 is CASSLRREGRDEQFF.

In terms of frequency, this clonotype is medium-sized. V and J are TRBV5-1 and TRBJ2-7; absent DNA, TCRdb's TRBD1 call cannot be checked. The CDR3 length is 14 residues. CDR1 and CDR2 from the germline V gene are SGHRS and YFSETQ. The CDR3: CASSPGTVGYEQYF. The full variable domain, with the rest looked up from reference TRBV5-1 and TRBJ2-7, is KAGVTQTPRYLIKTRGQQVTLSCSPISGHRSVSWYQQTPGQGLQFLFEYFSETQRNKGNFPGRFSGRQFSNSRSEMNVSTLELGDSALYLCASSPGTVGYEQYFGPGTRLTVT.